The text below deals with one T cell receptor (beta chain). These data belong to a study of blood T cells in healthy people across ages. A second PCR of about 7 to 11 cycles used a sample-barcoded 5' primer and a J-beta primer mix. The template-switch adaptor, which had 12 random nucleotides, put a tag on each cDNA molecule. Each CDR3 protein gets one entry after TCRdb re-called the 5' RACE reads with MiXCR. This table holds 550,000 to 750,000 distinct CDR3 sequences, 20% to 25% found once. The germline V gene encodes CDR1 KGHSH and CDR2 LQKENI. This CDR3 is built from 14 residues. The trim removed 6 bases at V and 1 base at J, leaving 6 bases unmatched.

The receptor was derived from a man in his 70s in good health. V and J are TRBV18 and TRBJ2-7, with 7 bases fitting TRBD1. The sequencing input was blood. The CDR3 protein is CASSPGTESYEQYF. In DNA, the CDR3 is TGTGCCAGCTCGCCCGGGACAGAGTCCTACGAGCAGTACTTC.